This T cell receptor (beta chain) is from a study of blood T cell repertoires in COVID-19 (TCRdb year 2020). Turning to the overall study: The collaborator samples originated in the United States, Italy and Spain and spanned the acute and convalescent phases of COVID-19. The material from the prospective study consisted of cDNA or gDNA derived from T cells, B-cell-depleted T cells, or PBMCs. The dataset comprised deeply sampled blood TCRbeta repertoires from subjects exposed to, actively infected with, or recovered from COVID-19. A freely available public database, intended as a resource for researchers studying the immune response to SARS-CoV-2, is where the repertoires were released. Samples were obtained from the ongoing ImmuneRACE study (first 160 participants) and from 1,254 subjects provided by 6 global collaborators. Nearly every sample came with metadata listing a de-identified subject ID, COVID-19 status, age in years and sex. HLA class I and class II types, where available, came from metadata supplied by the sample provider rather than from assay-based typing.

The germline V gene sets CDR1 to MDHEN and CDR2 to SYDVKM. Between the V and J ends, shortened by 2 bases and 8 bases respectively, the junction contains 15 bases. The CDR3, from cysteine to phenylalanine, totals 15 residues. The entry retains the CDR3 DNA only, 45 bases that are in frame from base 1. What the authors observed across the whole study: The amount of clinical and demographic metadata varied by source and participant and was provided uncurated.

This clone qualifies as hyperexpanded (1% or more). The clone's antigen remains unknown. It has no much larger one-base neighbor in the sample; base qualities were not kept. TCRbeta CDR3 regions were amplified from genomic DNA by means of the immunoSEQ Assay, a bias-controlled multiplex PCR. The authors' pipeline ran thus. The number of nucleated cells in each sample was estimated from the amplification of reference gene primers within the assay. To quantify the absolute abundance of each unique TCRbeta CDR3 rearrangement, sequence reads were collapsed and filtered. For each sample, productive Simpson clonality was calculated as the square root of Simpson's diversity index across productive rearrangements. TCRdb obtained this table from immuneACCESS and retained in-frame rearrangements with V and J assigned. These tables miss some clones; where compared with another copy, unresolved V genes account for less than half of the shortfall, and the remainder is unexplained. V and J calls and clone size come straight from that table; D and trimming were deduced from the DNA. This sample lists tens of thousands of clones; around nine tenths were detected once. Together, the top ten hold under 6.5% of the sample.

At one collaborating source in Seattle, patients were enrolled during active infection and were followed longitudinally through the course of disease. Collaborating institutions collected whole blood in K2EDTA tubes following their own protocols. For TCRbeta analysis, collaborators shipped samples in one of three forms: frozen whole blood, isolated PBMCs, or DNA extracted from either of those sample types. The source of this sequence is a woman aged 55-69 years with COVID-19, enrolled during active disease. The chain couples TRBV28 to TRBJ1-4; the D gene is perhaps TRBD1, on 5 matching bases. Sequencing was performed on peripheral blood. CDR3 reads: CASSLPQGGREKLFF. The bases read TGTGCCAGCAGTTTACCGCAGGGTGGTCGGGAAAAACTGTTTTTT.